This is a list of T cell receptor beta chains from one sample in a study of blood T cell repertoires in COVID-19. This table comes from immunoSEQ multiplex PCR, and its TCRdb copy is limited to in-frame clones, with some not included. The sample contains some 240,000 clones, 82% of which appear only once. Material: peripheral blood. The receptor source for this set is a woman aged 55 to 70 with active or convalescent COVID-19. The CDR3 runs from the conserved cysteine through the conserved F or W.

V gene,CDR3 length,J gene,CDR3 protein
TRBV5-1,16,TRBJ2-3,CASSLADSASTDTQYF
TRBV5-6,15,TRBJ1-2,CASSSWDTLGYGYTF
TRBV7-6,14,TRBJ2-5,CASSLGSGQETQYF
TRBV7-2,15,TRBJ2-4,CASSLGQRGGYIQYF
TRBV3-1/TRBV3-2,14,TRBJ2-1,CASSQRLADNEQFF
TRBV9,16,TRBJ1-5,CASSVGDRGPLQPQHF
TRBV27,18,TRBJ2-6,CASSLSLASLSGANVLTF
TRBV5-1,16,TRBJ2-3,CASSGASGGAVETQYF
TRBV10-1,16,TRBJ1-5,CARDRGKVIGNQPQHF
TRBV7-3,15,TRBJ2-3,CASSPGGRFTDTQYF
TRBV9,14,TRBJ1-1,CASSEGSLNTEAFF
TRBV12-3/TRBV12-4,13,TRBJ1-2,CASSPGQGAGYTF
TRBV19,14,TRBJ2-5,CASSIGSRVETQYF
TRBV30,13,TRBJ1-1,CAWTGTGDTEAFF
TRBV2,15,TRBJ2-4,CASAPGQLAKNIQYF
TRBV7-9,17,TRBJ1-1,CASSLYGNRGVNTEAFF
TRBV5-1,13,TRBJ2-1,CASSFWGGNEQFF